A selection of T cell receptor beta chains follows, all from one sample in a study of cytomegalovirus exposure and HLA in healthy donors. TCRdb keeps only in-frame clones here, not all; method: immunoSEQ multiplex PCR. The table has under 200,000 clones, around 75% seen once. The specimen was PBMCs. The receptors originated from a female donor in good health and CMV-seronegative. CDR3s include the opening cysteine and the closing phenylalanine or tryptophan. The D gene is left open where the match is weak. Clone size is stated in some rows and not others, as once, few, many or a class when expanded.

clone_size j_call v_call d_call cdr3_nt cdr3_aa
- TRBJ2-2 TRBV19 - TGTGCCACCTCCCGCGCGGCGAACACCGGGGAGCTGTTTTTT CATSRAANTGELFF
- TRBJ2-3 TRBV4-1 TRBD2 TGCGCCAGCAGCCAAGATCCCGGGGGGGCTAGCACAGATACGCAGTATTTT CASSQDPGGASTDTQYF
- TRBJ2-7 TRBV5-5 - TGTGCCAGCAGCCCGCCGGGTTCTGGAACCTACGAGCAGTACTTC CASSPPGSGTYEQYF
- TRBJ1-2 TRBV30 - TGTGCCTGGAGAGCCCATTCCCCCCAAACCTATGGCTACACCTTC CAWRAHSPQTYGYTF
- TRBJ2-5 TRBV7-2 TRBD2 TGTGCCAGCAGCCGATACCGAGCGGGGGGGCGAGAGACCCAGTACTTC CASSRYRAGGRETQYF
once TRBJ2-1 TRBV30 TRBD1 TGTGCCTGGAGCGGGGACAGGGGAAAAGGGCAGTTCTTC CAWSGDRGKGQFF
few TRBJ1-2 TRBV18 TRBD1 TGTGCCAGCTCACCACCGGGCGACAGGGGGCTGCTCACCTTC CASSPPGDRGLLTF
- TRBJ1-2 TRBV28 TRBD1 TGTGCCAGCATTGTTACCGGGACAGGCAAACCCCACTTC CASIVTGTGKPHF
- TRBJ2-3 TRBV7-9 TRBD1 TGTGCCAGCAGCTTTGGACAGGGACCCGATACGCAGTATTTT CASSFGQGPDTQYF
- TRBJ2-4 TRBV19 - TGTGCCAGCGCCGGGACACTTAAAAACATTCAGTACTTC CASAGTLKNIQYF
once TRBJ2-3 TRBV7-2 - TGTGCCAGCAGCCTCCGTCCGAGGAATACGCAGTATTTT CASSLRPRNTQYF
- TRBJ2-1 TRBV5-4 - TGTGCCAGCAGCTTGTGGGGAGGACACAATGAGCAGTTCTTC CASSLWGGHNEQFF
- TRBJ2-5 TRBV4-2 TRBD2 TGTGCCAGCAGCCTCACTAGCGGGAGGGCCGTCGGTGAGACCCAGTACTTC CASSLTSGRAVGETQYF
- TRBJ1-2 TRBV6-5 - TGTGCCAGCAGTTTGACGGCTCTCAAGCTAGAGGGCTACACCTTC CASSLTALKLEGYTF
- TRBJ2-3 TRBV7-2 - TGTGCCAGCAGCCTAACTACCCGGACAGATACGCAGTATTTT CASSLTTRTDTQYF